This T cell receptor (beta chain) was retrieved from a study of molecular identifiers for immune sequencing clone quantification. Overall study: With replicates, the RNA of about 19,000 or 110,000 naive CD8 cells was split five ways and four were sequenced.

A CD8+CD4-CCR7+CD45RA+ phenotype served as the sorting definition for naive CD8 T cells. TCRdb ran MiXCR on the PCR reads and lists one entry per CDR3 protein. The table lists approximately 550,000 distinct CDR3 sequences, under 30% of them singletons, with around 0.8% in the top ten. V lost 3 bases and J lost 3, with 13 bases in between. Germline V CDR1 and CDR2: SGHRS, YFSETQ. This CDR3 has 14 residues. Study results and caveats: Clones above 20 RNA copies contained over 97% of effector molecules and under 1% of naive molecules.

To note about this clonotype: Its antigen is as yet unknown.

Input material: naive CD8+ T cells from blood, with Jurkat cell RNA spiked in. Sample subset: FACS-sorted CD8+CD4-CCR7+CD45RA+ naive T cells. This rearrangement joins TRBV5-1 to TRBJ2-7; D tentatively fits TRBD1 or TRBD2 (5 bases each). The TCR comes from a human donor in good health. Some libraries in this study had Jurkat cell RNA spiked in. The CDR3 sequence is CASSYTGPSYEQYF. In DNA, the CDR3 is TGCGCCAGCAGCTACACGGGACCCAGCTACGAGCAGTACTTC.